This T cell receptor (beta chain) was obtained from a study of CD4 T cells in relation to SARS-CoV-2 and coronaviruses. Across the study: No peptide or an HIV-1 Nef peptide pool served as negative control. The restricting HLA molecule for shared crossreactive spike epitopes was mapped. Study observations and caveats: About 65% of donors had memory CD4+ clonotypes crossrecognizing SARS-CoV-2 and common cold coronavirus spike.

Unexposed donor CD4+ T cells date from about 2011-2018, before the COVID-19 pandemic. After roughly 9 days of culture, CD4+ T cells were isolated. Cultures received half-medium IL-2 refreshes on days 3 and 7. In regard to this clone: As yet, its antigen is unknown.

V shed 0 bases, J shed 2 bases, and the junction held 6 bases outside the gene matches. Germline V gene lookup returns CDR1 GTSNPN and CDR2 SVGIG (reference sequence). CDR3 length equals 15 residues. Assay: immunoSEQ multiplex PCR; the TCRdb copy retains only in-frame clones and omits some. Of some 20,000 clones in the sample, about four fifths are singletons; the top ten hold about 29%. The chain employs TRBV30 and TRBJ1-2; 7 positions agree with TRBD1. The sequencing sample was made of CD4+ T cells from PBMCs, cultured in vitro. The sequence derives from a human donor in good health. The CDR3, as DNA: TGTGCCTGGAGTGTAGGAAGGGGGCGCAACTATGGCTACACCTTC. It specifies CAWSVGRGRNYGYTF.